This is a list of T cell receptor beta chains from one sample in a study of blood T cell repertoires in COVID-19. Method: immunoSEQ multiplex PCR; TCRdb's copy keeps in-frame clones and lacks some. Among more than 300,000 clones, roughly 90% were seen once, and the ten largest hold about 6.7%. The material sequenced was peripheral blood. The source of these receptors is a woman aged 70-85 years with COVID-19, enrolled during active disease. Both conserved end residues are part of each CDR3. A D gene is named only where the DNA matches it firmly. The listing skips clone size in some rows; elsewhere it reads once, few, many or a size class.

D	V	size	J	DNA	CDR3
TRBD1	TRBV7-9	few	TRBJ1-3	TGTGCCAGCAGCCTTCGGACAGGGGGGCCATCTGGAAACACCATATATTTT	CASSLRTGGPSGNTIYF
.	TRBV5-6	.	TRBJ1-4	TGTGCCAGCAGCCTAGACCTGTTGGATGAAAAACTGTTTTTT	CASSLDLLDEKLFF
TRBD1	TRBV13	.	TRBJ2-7	TGTGCCAGCAGCATCCGGACAGGGAGCTCCTACGAGCAGTACTTC	CASSIRTGSSYEQYF
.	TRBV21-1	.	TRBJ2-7	TGTGCCAGCAGCAAACCCAAAAATCCGAACCGGGGAAAGGCTCTCTACGAGCAGTACTTC	CASSKPKNPNRGKALYEQYF
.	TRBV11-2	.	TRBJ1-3	TGTGCCAGCAGCTTGGATCGGGGGAGCGGCACCATATATTTT	CASSLDRGSGTIYF
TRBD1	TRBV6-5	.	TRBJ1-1	TGTGCCAGCATCTGGACAGGGGACACTGAAGCTTTCTTT	CASIWTGDTEAFF
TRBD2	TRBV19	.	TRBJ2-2	TGTGCCAGTAGTATCGAAGCGGGGGGGACCGGGGAGCTGTTTTTT	CASSIEAGGTGELFF
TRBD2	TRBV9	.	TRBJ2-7	TGTGCCAGCAGCGAGGGCGGGGGGGCCTACGAGCAGTACTTC	CASSEGGGAYEQYF
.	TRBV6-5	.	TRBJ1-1	TGTGCCAGCCAGACAGGTGAGAACACTGAAGCTTTCTTT	CASQTGENTEAFF
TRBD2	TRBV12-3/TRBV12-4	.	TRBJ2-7	TGTGCCAGCAGTTTAGGATGGGGGGGAGAGCAGTACTTC	CASSLGWGGEQYF
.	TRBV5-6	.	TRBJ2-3	TGTGCCAGCAGCTTGTACTCTAGCACAGATACGCAGTATTTT	CASSLYSSTDTQYF
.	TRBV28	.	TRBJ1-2	TGTGCCAGCAGTCCAGGGGAGTTGACTAACTATGGCTACACCTTC	CASSPGELTNYGYTF
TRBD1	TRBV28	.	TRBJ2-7	TGTGCCAGCACCATACAGGGGGCCCTCTACGAGCAGTACTTC	CASTIQGALYEQYF
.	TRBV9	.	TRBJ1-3	TGTGCCAGTAAGGACAGCCTCTCTGGAAACACCATATATTTT	CASKDSLSGNTIYF
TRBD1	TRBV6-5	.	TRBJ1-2	TGTGCCAGCAGTCCCCGGGACAGGGGGCGCGGCTACACCTTC	CASSPRDRGRGYTF
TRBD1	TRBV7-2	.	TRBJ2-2	TGTGCCAGCAGCTTAGTGGGGACAGGGCCTAACACCGGGGAGCTGTTTTTT	CASSLVGTGPNTGELFF
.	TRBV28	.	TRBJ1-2	TGTGCCAGCAGGTCAGGGTGGGGCTACACCTTC	CASRSGWGYTF
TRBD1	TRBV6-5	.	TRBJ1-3	TGTGCCAGCAGCCCGGACAGGGGAGTCCCAAACACCATATATTTT	CASSPDRGVPNTIYF
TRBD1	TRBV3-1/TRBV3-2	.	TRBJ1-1	TGTGCCAGCAGCCAAGAATTCAGCGGGACAGGGATAAAGACTGAAGCTTTCTTT	CASSQEFSGTGIKTEAFF
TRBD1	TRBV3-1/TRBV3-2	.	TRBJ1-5	TGTGCCAGCAGCCACGGGACAGGGGGAAACCAGCCCCAGCATTTT	CASSHGTGGNQPQHF
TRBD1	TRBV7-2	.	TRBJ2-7	TGTGCCAGCAGCTTCCTACAGGGGGACGAGCAGTACTTC	CASSFLQGDEQYF
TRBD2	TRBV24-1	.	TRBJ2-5	TGTGCCACCAGTGATAGCGGGGGGACGGGAGAGACCCAGTACTTC	CATSDSGGTGETQYF
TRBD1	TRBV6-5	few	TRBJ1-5	TGTGCCAGCAGGGCCGGGACAGGCCTCAATCAGCCCCAGCATTTT	CASRAGTGLNQPQHF
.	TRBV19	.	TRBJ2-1	TGTGCCAGTAGTAGCGGGGACTACAATGAGCAGTTCTTC	CASSSGDYNEQFF
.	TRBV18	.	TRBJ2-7	TGTGCCAGCTCACCGGGAGGAACCTACGAGCAGTACTTC	CASSPGGTYEQYF
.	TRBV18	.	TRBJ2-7	TGTGCCAGCTCACCATTTACAGGGAACCACGAGCAGTACTTC	CASSPFTGNHEQYF
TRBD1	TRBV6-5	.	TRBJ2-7	TGTGCCAGCTGGGACAGGCCCTACGAGCAGTACTTC	CASWDRPYEQYF